Below are 2 T cell receptor beta chains sequenced from a single sample in a study of T cell repertoires and leukemia-associated antigens. TCRdb redid the calling of the 5' RACE reads with MiXCR, one entry per CDR3 protein. Of over 9,000 distinct CDR3 sequences listed, roughly 43% are singletons. No antigen has been assigned to these receptors. Sequences were obtained from CD3+ T cells sorted from blood and cultured. These receptors originate from a female donor in good health.

This clonotype has ten or more counts. This sequence joins TRBV6-5 and TRBJ2-7; TRBD1 is a possible D gene (6 bases). Germline values: CDR1 MNHEY, CDR2 SVGAGI. This CDR3 spans 13 amino acids. V lost 7 bases and J 7 bases, leaving 17 bases between the germline ends. The CDR3 DNA reads as TGTGCCAGCATGGCAGGGGAGATGTGGGAGCAGTACTTC. This codes for CASMAGEMWEQYF.

Comments on this clonotype: This sequence may be a read error, since a much larger clone differs from it by one base. The chain recombines TRBV7-7 with TRBJ2-2, with D possibly called TRBD1 or TRBD2 (5 bases each). The CDR3 contains 13 residues. CDR1 is SSHAT, CDR2 FNYEAQ, per germline (reference sequence). The CDR3 nucleotides read TGTGCTAGCAACCCACGAGGGGCCGGGGAGCTGTTTTTT. Protein product: CASNPRGAGELFF.